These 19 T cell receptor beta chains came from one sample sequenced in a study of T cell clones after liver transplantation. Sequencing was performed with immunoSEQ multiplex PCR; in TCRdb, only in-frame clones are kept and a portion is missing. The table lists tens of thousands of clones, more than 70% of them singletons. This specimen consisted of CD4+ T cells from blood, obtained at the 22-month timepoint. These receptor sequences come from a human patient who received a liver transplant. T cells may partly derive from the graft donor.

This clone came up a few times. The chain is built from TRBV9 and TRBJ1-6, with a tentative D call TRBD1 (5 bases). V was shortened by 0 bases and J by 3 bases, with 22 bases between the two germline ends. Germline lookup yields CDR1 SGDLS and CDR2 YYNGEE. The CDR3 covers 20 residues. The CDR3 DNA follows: TGTGCCAGCAGCGTAGGTCCCCGTGCGTCAGGGAATAACTATAATTCACCCCTCCACTTT. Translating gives CASSVGPRASGNNYNSPLHF.

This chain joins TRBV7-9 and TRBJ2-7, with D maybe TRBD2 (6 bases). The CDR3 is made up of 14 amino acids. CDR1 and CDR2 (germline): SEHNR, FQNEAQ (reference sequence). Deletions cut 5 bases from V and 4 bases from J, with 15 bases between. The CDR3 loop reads CASSPLNGGYEQYF. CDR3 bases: TGTGCCAGCAGCCCACTTAATGGAGGGTACGAGCAGTACTTC.

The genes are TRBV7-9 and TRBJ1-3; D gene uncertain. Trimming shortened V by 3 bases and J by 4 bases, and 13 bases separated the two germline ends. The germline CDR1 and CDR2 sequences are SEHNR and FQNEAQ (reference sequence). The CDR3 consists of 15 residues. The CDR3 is CASSFPRRLGNTIYF. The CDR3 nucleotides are TGTGCCAGCAGCTTCCCACGGCGCCTGGGAAACACCATATATTTT.

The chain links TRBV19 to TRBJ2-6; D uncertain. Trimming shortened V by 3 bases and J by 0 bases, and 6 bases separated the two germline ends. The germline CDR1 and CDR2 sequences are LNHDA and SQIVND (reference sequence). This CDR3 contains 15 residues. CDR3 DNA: TGTGCCAGTAGTATGGGCAGCTCTGGGGCCAACGTCCTGACTTTC. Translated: CASSMGSSGANVLTF.

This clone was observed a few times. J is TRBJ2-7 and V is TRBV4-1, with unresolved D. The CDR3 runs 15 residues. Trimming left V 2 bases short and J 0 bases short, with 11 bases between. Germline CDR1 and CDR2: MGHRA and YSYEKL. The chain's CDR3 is CASSQHVGSSYEQYF. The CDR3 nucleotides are TGCGCCAGCAGCCAACACGTAGGGTCCTCCTACGAGCAGTACTTC.

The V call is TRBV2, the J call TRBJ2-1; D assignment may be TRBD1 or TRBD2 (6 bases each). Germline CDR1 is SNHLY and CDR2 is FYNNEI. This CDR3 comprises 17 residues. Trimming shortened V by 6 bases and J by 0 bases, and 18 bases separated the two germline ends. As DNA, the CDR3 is TGTGCCAGCAGGGCCCAAGGTGGGGGGCTCTCCTACAATGAGCAGTTCTTC. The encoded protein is CASRAQGGGLSYNEQFF. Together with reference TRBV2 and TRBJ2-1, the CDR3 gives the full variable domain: EPEVTQTPSHQVTQMGQEVILRCVPISNHLYFYWYRQILGQKVEFLVSFYNNEISEKSEIFDDQFSVERPDGSNFTLKIRSTKLEDSAMYFCASRAQGGGLSYNEQFFGPGTRLTVL.

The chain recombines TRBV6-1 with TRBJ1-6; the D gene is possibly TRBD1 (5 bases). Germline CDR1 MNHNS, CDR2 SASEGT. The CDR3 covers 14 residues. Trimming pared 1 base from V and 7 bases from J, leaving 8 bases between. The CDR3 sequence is CASSEEGTNSPLHF. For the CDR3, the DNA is TGTGCCAGCAGTGAAGAGGGGACCAATTCACCCCTCCACTTT.

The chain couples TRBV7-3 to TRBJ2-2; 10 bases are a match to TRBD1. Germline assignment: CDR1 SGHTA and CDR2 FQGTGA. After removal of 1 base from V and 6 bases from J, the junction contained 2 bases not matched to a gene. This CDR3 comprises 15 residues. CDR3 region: CASSLRGQGSGELFF. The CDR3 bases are TGTGCCAGCAGCTTAAGGGGACAGGGGTCCGGGGAGCTGTTTTTT.

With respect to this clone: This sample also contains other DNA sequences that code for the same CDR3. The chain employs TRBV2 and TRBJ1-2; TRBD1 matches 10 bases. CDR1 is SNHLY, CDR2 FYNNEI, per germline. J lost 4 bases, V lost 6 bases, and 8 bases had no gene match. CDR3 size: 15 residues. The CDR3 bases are TGTGCCAGCAGACCCGACAGGGGGCCTGGCTATGGCTACACCTTC. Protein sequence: CASRPDRGPGYGYTF.

The CDR3: CASSLGTGEYEQYF. The CDR3 DNA reads as TGCGCCAGCAGCTTGGGGACAGGGGAGTACGAGCAGTACTTC. The V and J genes are TRBV5-1 and TRBJ2-7; 9 bases line up with TRBD1. CDR1 and CDR2 (germline): SGHRS, YFSETQ. Trimming cost V 0 bases and J 4 bases; bases outside gene matches: 2. This CDR3 is 14 amino acids long.

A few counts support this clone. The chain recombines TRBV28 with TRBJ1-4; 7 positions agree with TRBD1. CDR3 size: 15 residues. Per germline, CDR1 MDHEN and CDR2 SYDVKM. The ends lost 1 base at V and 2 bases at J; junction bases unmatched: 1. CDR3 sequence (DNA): TGTGCCAGCAGTTTATCCAGGGGGACTAATGAAAAACTGTTTTTT. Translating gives CASSLSRGTNEKLFF.

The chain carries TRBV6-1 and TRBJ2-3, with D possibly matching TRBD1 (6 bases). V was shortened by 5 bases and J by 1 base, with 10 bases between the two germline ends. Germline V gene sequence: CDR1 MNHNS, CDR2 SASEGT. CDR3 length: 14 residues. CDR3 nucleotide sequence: TGTGCCAGCAGTAGACAGGCGGGCACAGATACGCAGTATTTT. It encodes CASSRQAGTDTQYF.

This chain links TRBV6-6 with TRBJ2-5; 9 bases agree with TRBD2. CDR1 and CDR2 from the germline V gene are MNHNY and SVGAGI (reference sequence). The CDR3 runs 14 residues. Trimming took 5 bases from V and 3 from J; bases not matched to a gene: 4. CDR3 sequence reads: CASSRGLAKETQYF. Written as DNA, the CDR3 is TGTGCCAGCAGTAGGGGACTAGCTAAAGAGACCCAGTACTTC.

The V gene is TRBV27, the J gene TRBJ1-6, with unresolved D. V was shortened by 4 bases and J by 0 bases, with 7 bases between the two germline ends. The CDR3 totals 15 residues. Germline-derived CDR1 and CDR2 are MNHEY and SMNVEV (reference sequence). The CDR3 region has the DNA TGTGCCAGCAGTTCTGATTACTCCTATAATTCACCCCTCCACTTT. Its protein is CASSSDYSYNSPLHF.

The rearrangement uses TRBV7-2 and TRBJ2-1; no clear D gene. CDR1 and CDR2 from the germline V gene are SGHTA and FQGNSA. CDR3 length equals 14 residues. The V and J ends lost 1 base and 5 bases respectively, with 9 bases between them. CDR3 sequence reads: CASSLEARNNEQFF. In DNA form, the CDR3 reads TGTGCCAGCAGCTTAGAAGCGAGGAACAATGAGCAGTTCTTC. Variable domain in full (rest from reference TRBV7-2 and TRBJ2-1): GAGVSQSPSNKVTEKGKDVELRCDPISGHTALYWYRQSLGQGLEFLIYFQGNSAPDKSGLPSDRFSAERTGGSVSTLTIQRTQQEDSAVYLCASSLEARNNEQFFGPGTRLTVL.

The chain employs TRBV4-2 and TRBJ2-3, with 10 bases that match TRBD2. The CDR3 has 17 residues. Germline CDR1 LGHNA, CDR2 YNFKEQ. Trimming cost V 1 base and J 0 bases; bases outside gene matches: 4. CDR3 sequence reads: CASSQGSGGASTDTQYF. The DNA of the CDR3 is TGTGCCAGCAGCCAAGGGAGCGGGGGGGCCAGCACAGATACGCAGTATTTT.

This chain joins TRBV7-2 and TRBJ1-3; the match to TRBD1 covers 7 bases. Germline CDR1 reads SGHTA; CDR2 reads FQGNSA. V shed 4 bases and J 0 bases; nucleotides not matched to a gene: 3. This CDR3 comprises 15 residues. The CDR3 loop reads CASSYRGSSGNTIYF. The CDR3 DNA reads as TGTGCCAGCAGCTACAGGGGAAGCTCTGGAAACACCATATATTTT.

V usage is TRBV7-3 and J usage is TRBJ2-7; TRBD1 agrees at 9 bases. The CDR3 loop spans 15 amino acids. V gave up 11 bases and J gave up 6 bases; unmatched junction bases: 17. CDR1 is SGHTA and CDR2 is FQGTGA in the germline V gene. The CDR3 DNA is TGTGCCCTATCCTTCACCGAGACAGGGGGGACCGAGCAGTACTTC. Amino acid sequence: CALSFTETGGTEQYF.

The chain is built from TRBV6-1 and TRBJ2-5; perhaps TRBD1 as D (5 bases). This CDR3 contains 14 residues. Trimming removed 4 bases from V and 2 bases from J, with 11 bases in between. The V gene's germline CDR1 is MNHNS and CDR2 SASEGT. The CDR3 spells CASSAPGLQETQYF. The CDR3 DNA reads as TGTGCCAGCAGTGCCCCAGGGCTACAAGAGACCCAGTACTTC.